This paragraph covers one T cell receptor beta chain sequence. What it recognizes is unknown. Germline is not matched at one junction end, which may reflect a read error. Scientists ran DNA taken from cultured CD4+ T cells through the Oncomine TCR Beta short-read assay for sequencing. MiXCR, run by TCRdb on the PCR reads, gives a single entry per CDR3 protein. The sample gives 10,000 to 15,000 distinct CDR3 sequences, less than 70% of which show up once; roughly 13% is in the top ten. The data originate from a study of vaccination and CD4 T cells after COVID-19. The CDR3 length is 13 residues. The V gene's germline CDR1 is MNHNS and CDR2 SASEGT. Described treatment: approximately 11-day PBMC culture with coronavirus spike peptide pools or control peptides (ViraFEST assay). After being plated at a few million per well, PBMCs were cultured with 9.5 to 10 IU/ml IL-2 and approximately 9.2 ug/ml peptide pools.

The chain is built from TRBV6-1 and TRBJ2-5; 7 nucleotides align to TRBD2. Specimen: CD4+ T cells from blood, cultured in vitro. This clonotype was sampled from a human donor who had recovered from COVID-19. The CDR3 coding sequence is TGTGCCAGCAGCCTGGGCAGGCGGGAGACCCAATACTTC. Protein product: CASSLGRRETQYF.